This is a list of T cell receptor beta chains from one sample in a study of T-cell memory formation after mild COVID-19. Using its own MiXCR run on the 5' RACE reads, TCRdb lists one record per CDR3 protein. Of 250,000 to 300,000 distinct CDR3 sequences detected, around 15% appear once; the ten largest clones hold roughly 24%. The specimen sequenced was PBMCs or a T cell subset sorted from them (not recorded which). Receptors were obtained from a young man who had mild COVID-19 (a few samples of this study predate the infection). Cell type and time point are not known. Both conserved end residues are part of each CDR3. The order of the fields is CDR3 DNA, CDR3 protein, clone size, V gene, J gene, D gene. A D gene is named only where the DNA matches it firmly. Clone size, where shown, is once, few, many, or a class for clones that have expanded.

TGCAGCGTACGCATCCTGGGGGTCACAGATACGCAGTATTTT	CSVRILGVTDTQYF	NA	TRBV29-1	TRBJ2-3	NA
TGTGCCAGCAGCTTAGTTGGGTGGGGGCCGGGGGAGACCCAGTACTTC	CASSLVGWGPGETQYF	few	TRBV7-2	TRBJ2-5	NA
TGTGCCAGCAGTTCGGGACAGGGGGCTAATGAGCAGTTCTTC	CASSSGQGANEQFF	many	TRBV12-3/TRBV12-4	TRBJ2-1	TRBD1
TGTGCCAGCAGCTATGGTGACAGGGGACGTTACAATGAGCAGTTCTTC	CASSYGDRGRYNEQFF	few	TRBV7-3	TRBJ2-1	TRBD1
TGTGCCAGCAGCTTATACCCCAACAGGGGCGGCGATACGCAGTATTTT	CASSLYPNRGGDTQYF	NA	TRBV7-9	TRBJ2-3	TRBD1
TGTGCCATAGGACTAGCGGGGACAGATACGCAGTATTTT	CAIGLAGTDTQYF	NA	TRBV10-3	TRBJ2-3	TRBD2
TGTGCCACCAGTACCAGTGGACGGACTGAAGCTTTCTTT	CATSTSGRTEAFF	NA	TRBV24-1	TRBJ1-1	NA
TGTGCCAGTAGTGAGGGGGGGACCTTTTACGAGCAGTACTTC	CASSEGGTFYEQYF	once	TRBV19	TRBJ2-7	NA
TGCAGCGTTCTATGGGGCGGGGTATACGAGCAGTACTTC	CSVLWGGVYEQYF	NA	TRBV29-1	TRBJ2-7	NA
TGCGCCAGCAGCCCGGGACAGGGCCCTATGAACACTGAAGCTTTCTTT	CASSPGQGPMNTEAFF	many	TRBV4-1	TRBJ1-1	TRBD1
TGTGCCACCAGTTCAAGCAATCAGCCCCAGCATTTT	CATSSSNQPQHF	NA	TRBV24-1	TRBJ1-5	NA
TGTGCCAGCAGCCAAGCGGACGGTAACTATGGCTACACCTTC	CASSQADGNYGYTF	NA	TRBV3-1	TRBJ1-2	NA
TGTGCCAGCAGTATCGGGGACAGGTACTATGGCTACACCTTC	CASSIGDRYYGYTF	many	TRBV6-2/TRBV6-3	TRBJ1-2	TRBD1
TGTGCCAGCAGTTTAGGGCGGGCAAACGAGCAGTACTTC	CASSLGRANEQYF	many	TRBV12-3/TRBV12-4	TRBJ2-7	NA
TGTGCCAGCGCCCCTCCCTTCCGCATCAATCTCCATGAGCAGTTCTTC	CASAPPFRINLHEQFF	few	TRBV7-9	TRBJ2-1	NA
TGTGCCAGCAGCCCGGGACAGGGGGTTTCGGCCGGGGAGCTGTTTTTT	CASSPGQGVSAGELFF	many	TRBV12-3/TRBV12-4	TRBJ2-2	TRBD1